A single T cell receptor (beta chain) is shown here with its context. Antigen unknown. The data were obtained in a study of T cell responses to AZD1222 COVID-19 vaccine. Overall study findings and caveats: Spike-specific TCR breadth and depth both grew after two AZD1222 doses. Mostly white British, mostly female donors; authors suggested clonal diversity may be underestimated. The span of vaccine-associated CD4 TCRs extended across spike, with dominance at 160-218 and 743-854. Reportedly, close to half of spike-specific TCRs are directed against unmutated variant regions.

Method: immunoSEQ multiplex PCR; TCRdb's copy keeps in-frame clones and lacks some. The table has 110,000 or so clones, approximately 90% seen once. V was clipped by 6 bases and J by 1 base; unmatched bases: 4. Germline V gene lookup returns CDR1 LNHDA and CDR2 SQIVND (reference sequence). The length of the CDR3 is 15 residues. The material was peripheral blood, obtained 28 days after the second AZD1222 dose. This TCR came from an adult who received the AZD1222 COVID-19 vaccine. This chain links TRBV19 with TRBJ2-3; TRBD2 matches 10 bases. The CDR3 DNA sequence: TGTGCCAGTAGGAAGCTAGCGGGGGGCACAGATACGCAGTATTTT. Protein product: CASRKLAGGTDTQYF.